This TCR beta chain was sequenced during a study of blood T cell repertoires in COVID-19. Between the trimmed V and J ends, which lost 4 bases and 2 bases, there was a span of 9 bases. The CDR3 length is 14 residues. CDR1 MDHEN and CDR2 SYDVKM come from the germline V gene. Authors' analysis steps: Nucleated cell counts were estimated from reference gene primer amplification. Sequencing was performed with immunoSEQ multiplex PCR; in TCRdb, only in-frame clones are kept and a portion is missing. V and J calls and clone size come straight from that table; D and trimming were deduced from the DNA. The table records about 430,000 clones, around nine tenths of them present only once.

The rearrangement joins TRBV28 to TRBJ1-3; a possible D gene is TRBD1 (5 bases). The clonotype comes from a young woman who had been exposed to COVID-19. Sequenced sample: PBMCs or T cells enriched from blood (not recorded which). In DNA, the CDR3 is TGTGCCAGCAGTTCCGGGACTGCTGGAAACACCATATATTTT. Protein sequence: CASSSGTAGNTIYF.